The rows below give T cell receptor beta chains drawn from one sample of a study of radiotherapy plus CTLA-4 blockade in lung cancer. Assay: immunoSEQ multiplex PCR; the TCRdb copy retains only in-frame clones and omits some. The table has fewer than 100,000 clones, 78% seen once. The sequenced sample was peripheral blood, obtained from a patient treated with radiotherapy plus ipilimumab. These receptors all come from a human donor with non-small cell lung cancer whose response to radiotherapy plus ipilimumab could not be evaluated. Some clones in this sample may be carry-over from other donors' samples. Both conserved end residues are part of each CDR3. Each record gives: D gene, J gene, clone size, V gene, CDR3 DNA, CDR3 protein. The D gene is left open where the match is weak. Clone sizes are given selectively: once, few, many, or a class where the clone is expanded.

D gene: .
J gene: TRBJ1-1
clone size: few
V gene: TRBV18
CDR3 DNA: TGTGCCAGCTCACCAATGGAGGGAACTGAAGCTTTCTTT
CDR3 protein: CASSPMEGTEAFF

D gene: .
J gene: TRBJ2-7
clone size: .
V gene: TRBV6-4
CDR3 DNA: TGTGCCAGCAAAGGACAGAGTCTCTCCTACGAGCAGTACTTC
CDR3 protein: CASKGQSLSYEQYF

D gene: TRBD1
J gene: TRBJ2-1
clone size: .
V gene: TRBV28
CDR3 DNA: TGTGCCAGCAGTAACGACAGGGTGGCGGATGAGCAGTTCTTC
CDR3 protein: CASSNDRVADEQFF

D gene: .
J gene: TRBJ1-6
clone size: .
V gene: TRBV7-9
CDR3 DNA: TGTGCCACAGGGGTGGTTAATTCACCCCTCCACTTT
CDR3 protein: CATGVVNSPLHF

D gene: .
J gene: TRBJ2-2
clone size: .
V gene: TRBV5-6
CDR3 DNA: TGTGCCAGCAGCTCTGACACCGGGGAGCTGTTTTTT
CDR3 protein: CASSSDTGELFF

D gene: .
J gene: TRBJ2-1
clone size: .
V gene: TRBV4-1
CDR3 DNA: TGCGCCAGCGGGGGTAGCGGCTCCTACAATGAGCAGTTCTTC
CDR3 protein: CASGGSGSYNEQFF

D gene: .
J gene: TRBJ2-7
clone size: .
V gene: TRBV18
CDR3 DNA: TGTGCCAGCTCACCACCGGCCAGGGCCCAGGGCGAGCAGTACTTC
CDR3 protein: CASSPPARAQGEQYF

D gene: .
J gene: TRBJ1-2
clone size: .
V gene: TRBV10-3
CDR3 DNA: TGTGCCATCAGTGAGCCACGAGGGGGTAGAATCTATGGCTACACCTTC
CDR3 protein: CAISEPRGGRIYGYTF

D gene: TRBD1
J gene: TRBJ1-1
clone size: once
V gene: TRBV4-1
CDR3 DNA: TGCGCTAGCAGCCTGCGGGCAGGGGGCTTGGACACTGAAGCTTTCTTT
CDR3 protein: CASSLRAGGLDTEAFF

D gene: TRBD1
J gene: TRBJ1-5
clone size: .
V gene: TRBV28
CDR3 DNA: TGTGCCAGCAGCTATTACCTCGGACAGGGGACCCAGCCCCAGCATTTT
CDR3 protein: CASSYYLGQGTQPQHF

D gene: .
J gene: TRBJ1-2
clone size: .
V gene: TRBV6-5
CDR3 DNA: TGTGCCAGCAGTCCCGCGGACTTCGGCTACACCTTC
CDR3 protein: CASSPADFGYTF

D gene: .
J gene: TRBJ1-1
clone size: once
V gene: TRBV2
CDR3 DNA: TGTGCCAGCAGTGGGTCCACAGGCGGTGAAGCTTTCTTT
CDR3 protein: CASSGSTGGEAFF

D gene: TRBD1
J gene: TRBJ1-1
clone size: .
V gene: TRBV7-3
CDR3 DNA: TGTGCCAGCAGCCAACAGGGGGCGGCTGAAGCTTTCTTT
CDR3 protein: CASSQQGAAEAFF

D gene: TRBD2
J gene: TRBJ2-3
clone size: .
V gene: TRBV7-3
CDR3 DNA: TGTGCCAGCAGCTTATTTGGTAGCGGGGGGAGCACAGATACGCAGTATTTT
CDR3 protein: CASSLFGSGGSTDTQYF

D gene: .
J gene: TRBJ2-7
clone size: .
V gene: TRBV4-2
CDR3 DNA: TGTGCCAGCAGCCAAGATCTCACCGACAGCTACGAGCAGTACTTC
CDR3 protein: CASSQDLTDSYEQYF

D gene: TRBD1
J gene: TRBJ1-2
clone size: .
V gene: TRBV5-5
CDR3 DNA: TGTGCCAGCAGCCTTCATGGGGGACAGGGAGGCTATGGCTACACCTTC
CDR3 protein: CASSLHGGQGGYGYTF

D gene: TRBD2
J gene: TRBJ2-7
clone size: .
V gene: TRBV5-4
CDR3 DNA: TGTGCCAGCAGCCCCACGGGGGGTGGCGGGGCGGGCGAGCAGTACTTC
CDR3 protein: CASSPTGGGGAGEQYF